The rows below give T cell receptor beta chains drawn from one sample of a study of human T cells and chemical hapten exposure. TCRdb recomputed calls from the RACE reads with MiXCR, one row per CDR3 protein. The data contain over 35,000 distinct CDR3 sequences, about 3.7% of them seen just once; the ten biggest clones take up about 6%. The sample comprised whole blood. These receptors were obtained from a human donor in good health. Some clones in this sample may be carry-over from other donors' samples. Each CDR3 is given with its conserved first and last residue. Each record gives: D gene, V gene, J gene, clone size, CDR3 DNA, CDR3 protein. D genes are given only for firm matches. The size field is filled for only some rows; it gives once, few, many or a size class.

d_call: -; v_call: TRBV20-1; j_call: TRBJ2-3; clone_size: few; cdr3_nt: TGCAGTGCTAGCCGGGATTCCACCACAGATACGCAGTATTTT; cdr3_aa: CSASRDSTTDTQYF
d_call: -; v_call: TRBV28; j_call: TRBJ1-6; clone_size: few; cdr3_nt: TGTGCCAGCACCAGACAACGGGATAATTCACCCCTCCACTTT; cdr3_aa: CASTRQRDNSPLHF
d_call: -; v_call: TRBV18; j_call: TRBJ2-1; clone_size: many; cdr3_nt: TGTGCCAGCTCACCAACGCGGAGGGAACGGCAGTTCTTC; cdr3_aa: CASSPTRRERQFF
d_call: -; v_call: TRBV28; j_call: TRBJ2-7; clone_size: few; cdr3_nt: TGTGCCAGCAGTTTATTTATCCCTGGGAGGGAGCAGTACTTC; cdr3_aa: CASSLFIPGREQYF
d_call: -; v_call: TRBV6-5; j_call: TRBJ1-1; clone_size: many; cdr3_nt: TGTGCCAGCAGAGGAAACACTGAAGCTTTCTTT; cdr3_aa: CASRGNTEAFF
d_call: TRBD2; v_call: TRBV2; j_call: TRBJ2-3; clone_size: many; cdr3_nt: TGTGCCAGCAGCAACGCGCTAGCGGGAGGGACAGATACGCAGTATTTT; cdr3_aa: CASSNALAGGTDTQYF
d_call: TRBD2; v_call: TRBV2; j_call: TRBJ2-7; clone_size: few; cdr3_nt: TGTGCCAGCAGTGAACTGCCTAGCGGGAGCTACGAGCAGTACTTC; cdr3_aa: CASSELPSGSYEQYF
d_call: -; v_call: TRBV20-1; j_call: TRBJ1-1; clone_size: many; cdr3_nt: TGCAGTTCCAAGGGTTCCATGAACACTGAAGCTTTCTTT; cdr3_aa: CSSKGSMNTEAFF
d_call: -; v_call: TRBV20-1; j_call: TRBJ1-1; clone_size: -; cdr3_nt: TGCAGTGCTCCCCCGGGGCCTAACACTGAAGCTTTCTTT; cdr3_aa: CSAPPGPNTEAFF
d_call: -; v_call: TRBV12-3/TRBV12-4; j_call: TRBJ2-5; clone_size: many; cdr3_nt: TGTGCCAGCAGTTTCCGCGAGACCCAGTACTTC; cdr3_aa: CASSFRETQYF
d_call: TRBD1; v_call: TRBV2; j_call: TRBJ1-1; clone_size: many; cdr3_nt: TGTGCCAGCAGCCCCGACAGGGTACAGGGGAGCACTGAAGCTTTCTTT; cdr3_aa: CASSPDRVQGSTEAFF
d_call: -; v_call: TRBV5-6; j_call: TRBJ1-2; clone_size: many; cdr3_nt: TGTGCCAGCAGCTTGGGGCGACACGGGCCCTATGGCTACACCTTC; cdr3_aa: CASSLGRHGPYGYTF
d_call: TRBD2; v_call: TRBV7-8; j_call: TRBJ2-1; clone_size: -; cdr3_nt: TGTGCCACCCAACTGCCGGGACTATCTTACAATGAGCAGTTCTTC; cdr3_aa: CATQLPGLSYNEQFF
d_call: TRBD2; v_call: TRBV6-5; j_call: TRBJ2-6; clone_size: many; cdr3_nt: TGTGCCAGCAGCTCCAGACTAGCGGGAGTGGTATATAACGTCCTGACTTTC; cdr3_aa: CASSSRLAGVVYNVLTF
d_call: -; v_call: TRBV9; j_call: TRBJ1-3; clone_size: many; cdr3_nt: TGTGCCAGCAGCGTAACGTGGTCGGGCAGTGGAAACACCATATATTTT; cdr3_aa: CASSVTWSGSGNTIYF
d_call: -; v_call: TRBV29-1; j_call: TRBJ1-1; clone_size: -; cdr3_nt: TGCAGCGTCCCGTATGGGGGAGTGAACACTGAAGCTTTCTTT; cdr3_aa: CSVPYGGVNTEAFF
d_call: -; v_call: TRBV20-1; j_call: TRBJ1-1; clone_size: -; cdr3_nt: TGCAGTGCTCGGAGGGGCCTTCCCTTCCCGAACACTGAAGCTTTCTTT; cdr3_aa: CSARRGLPFPNTEAFF
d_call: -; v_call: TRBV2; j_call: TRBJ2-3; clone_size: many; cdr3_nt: TGTGCCAGCAGTGAGGGCAGAACAGATACGCAGTATTTT; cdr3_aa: CASSEGRTDTQYF
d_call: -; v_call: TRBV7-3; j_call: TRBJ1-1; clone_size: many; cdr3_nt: TGTGCCAGCAGCTTAACTGGAGAGGGGGAAGCTTTCTTT; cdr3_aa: CASSLTGEGEAFF
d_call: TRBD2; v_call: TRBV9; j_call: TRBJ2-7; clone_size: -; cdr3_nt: TGTGCCAGCAGCGCGGGGGGGGGCCTTTACGAGCAGTACTTC; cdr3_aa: CASSAGGGLYEQYF
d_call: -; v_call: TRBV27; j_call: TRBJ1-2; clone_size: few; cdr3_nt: TGTGCCAGCAGTTTAACGTCGGCAGGGAGACCCTATGGCTACACCTTC; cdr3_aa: CASSLTSAGRPYGYTF
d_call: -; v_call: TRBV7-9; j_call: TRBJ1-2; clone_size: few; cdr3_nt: TGTGCCAGCAGCCATTGGGACACCTTGGGAGGCTACACCTTC; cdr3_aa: CASSHWDTLGGYTF
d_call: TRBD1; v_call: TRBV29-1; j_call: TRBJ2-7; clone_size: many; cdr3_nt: TGCAGCGTTGAAGATCAGGCCAGGGGGACCTACGAGCAGTACTTC; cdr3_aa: CSVEDQARGTYEQYF
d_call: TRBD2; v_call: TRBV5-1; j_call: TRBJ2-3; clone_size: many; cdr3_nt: TGCGCCAGCAGCCCGACTAGCGGGGGTACCGGCACAGATACGCAGTATTTT; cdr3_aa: CASSPTSGGTGTDTQYF
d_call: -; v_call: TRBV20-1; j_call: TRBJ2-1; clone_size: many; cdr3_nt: TGCAGTGTACTAGTCGACAATGAGCAGTTCTTC; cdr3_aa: CSVLVDNEQFF
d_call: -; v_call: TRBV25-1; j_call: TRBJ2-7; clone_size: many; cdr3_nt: TGTGCCAGCAGTGAATTCAGGACTACCTACGAGCAGTACTTC; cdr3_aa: CASSEFRTTYEQYF
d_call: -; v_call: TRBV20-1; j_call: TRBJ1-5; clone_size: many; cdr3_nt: TGCAGTGCCCTGGATGGGCGGAGGGTCAATCAGCCCCAGCATTTT; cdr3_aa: CSALDGRRVNQPQHF
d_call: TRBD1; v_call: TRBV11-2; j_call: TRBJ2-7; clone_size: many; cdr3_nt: TGTGCCAGCAGCCCCCGGACAGGGGGCCGCGAGCAGTACTTC; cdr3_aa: CASSPRTGGREQYF
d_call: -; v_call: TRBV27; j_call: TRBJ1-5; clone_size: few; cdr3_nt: TGTGCCAGCAGTGCAGGGTCCCAGCCCCAGCATTTT; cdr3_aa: CASSAGSQPQHF
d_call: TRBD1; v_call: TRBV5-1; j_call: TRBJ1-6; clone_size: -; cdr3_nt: TGCGCCAGCAGCACAGACAGGGGTTCACCCCTCCACTTT; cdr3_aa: CASSTDRGSPLHF
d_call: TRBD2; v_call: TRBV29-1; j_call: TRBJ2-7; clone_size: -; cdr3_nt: TGCAGCGTTGAAGATCTTGGGCTAGCGGGAGGCGAGCAGTACTTC; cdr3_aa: CSVEDLGLAGGEQYF
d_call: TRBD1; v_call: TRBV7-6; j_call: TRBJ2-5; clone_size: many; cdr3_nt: TGTGCCAGCAGCTTAGCGACGGCAGGGGGCCGGGAGACCCAGTACTTC; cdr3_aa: CASSLATAGGRETQYF
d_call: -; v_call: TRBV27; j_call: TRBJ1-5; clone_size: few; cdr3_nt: TGTGCCAGCAGTTGGACAGCCCGAGCCGGGGTTCAGCCCCAGCATTTT; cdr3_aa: CASSWTARAGVQPQHF